The clone carrying this T cell receptor beta chain was observed a handful of times. The data are from a study of blood T cell repertoires in COVID-19. V lost 0 bases to trimming and J lost 5 bases; unmatched junction nucleotides: 2. Germline CDR1 is SGDLS and CDR2 is YYNGEE. This CDR3 has 15 residues. The protocol was immunoSEQ multiplex PCR, while the TCRdb copy is restricted to in-frame clones and leaves out a portion. The sample holds under 350,000 clones, more than 90% seen once. The sequence derives from a man aged 60 to 75 who had recovered from COVID-19. Material: PBMCs or T cells enriched from blood (not recorded which). This chain joins TRBV9 and TRBJ2-3; the match to TRBD2 covers 11 bases. In nucleotides, the CDR3 is TGTGCCAGCAGCGTAGCTAGCGGGGGGAAAGATACGCAGTATTTT. Its translation: CASSVASGGKDTQYF.